This T cell receptor beta chain was retrieved from a study of technical replicates of blood from a handful of donors. Trimming cost V 4 bases and J 3 bases; bases outside gene matches: 1. The CDR3 runs 15 residues. CDR1 is SGDLS, CDR2 YYNGEE, per germline. Profiled with immunoSEQ multiplex PCR; TCRdb holds only in-frame clones, not every one. The sample gives nearly 80,000 clones, around 92% of which show up once; less than 0.4% is in the top ten. The chain joins TRBV9 to TRBJ2-1, with 13 positions matching TRBD2. The clonotype comes from a human donor in good health. Sequenced material: T cells isolated from PBMCs. Here the CDR3 reads CASSTSGRVYNEQFF. CDR3 DNA sequence: TGTGCCAGCAGCACTAGCGGGAGGGTCTACAATGAGCAGTTCTTC.